The 7 T cell receptor beta chains given below trace back to one sample, sequenced in a study of blood T cell repertoires in COVID-19. The repertoire was sequenced with immunoSEQ multiplex PCR; TCRdb's copy has only in-frame clones and lacks some. The data show 100,000 to 150,000 clones, with around 85% seen just once and roughly 3% held by the top ten. Sequencing used peripheral blood. These receptors were taken from an elderly woman with COVID-19, enrolled during active disease.

V gene TRBV5-4 combines with J gene TRBJ2-7, with TRBD1 matching 7 bases. This CDR3 is 14 amino acids long. Germline loops: CDR1 SGHNT, CDR2 YYREEE (reference sequence). The junction had 13 bases not matched to a gene; V was cut back by 7 bases and J by 6 bases. CDR3 in DNA: TGTGCCAGCTCGAGACAGGGAGTGGATGGCGAGCAGTACTTC. It encodes CASSRQGVDGEQYF.

This clone was counted ten times or more. The genes are TRBV27 and TRBJ1-3, with a weak D call TRBD1 (5 bases). The CDR3 is made up of 16 amino acids. Germline CDR1 MNHEY, CDR2 SMNVEV (reference sequence). Trimming took off 5 bases at V and 0 bases at J, with 14 bases between the two ends. The CDR3 DNA is TGTGCCAGCAGTGGACCGGGACTGACCTCTGGAAACACCATATATTTT. Its protein product is CASSGPGLTSGNTIYF.

V gene TRBV7-6 combines with J gene TRBJ2-5, with 13 bases lining up with TRBD2. Germline V CDR1 and CDR2: SGHVS, FNYEAQ. The length of the CDR3 is 17 residues. With V trimmed by 4 bases and J by 5 bases, 10 bases remained unmatched. CDR3 loop: CASSSGVLAGGRETQYF. Written as DNA, the CDR3 is TGTGCCAGCAGCTCCGGAGTACTAGCGGGGGGGAGGGAGACCCAGTACTTC.

This chain connects TRBV3-1 (or the pseudogene TRBV3-2) to TRBJ2-5, with 15 bases that match TRBD2. The CDR3 consists of 17 residues. Trimming removed 1 base from V and 3 bases from J; junction bases left unmatched: 3. CDR1 and CDR2 (germline): LGHDT, YNNKEL (reference sequence). CDR3 protein: CASSQGTSGRAKETQYF. The DNA for the CDR3 is TGTGCCAGCAGCCAAGGGACTAGCGGGAGGGCCAAAGAGACCCAGTACTTC.

This clone was observed a few times. The chain couples TRBV2 to TRBJ2-1, with D possibly being TRBD1 (6 bases). This CDR3 is 15 amino acids long. V lost 0 bases to trimming and J lost 6 bases, with 12 bases between them. From germline, CDR1 is SNHLY and CDR2 FYNNEI. The CDR3 bases are TGTGCCAGCAGTGAAGCGGGCAGGGGTAGCAATGAGCAGTTCTTC. Its protein is CASSEAGRGSNEQFF.

This chain joins TRBV28 and TRBJ1-3, with TRBD1 identical over 9 bases. V lost 6 bases and J lost 4; bases outside the gene matches: 7. Germline loops: CDR1 MDHEN, CDR2 SYDVKM. The CDR3 has 15 residues. CDR3 sequence reads: CASRKQGAIGNTIYF. The CDR3 bases are TGTGCCAGCAGGAAACAGGGGGCGATAGGAAACACCATATATTTT.

Only a few counts were recorded for this clone. The rearrangement uses TRBV6-2 or TRBV6-3 and TRBJ2-1; maybe TRBD1 (5 bases). Germline assignment: CDR1 MNHEY and CDR2 SVGEGT. The CDR3 totals 13 residues. Trimming stripped 4 bases from V and 13 bases from J, with 17 bases between. The CDR3 loop reads CASSWTLFHPQFF. The CDR3 DNA is TGTGCCAGCAGTTGGACATTGTTCCATCCCCAGTTCTTC.